This T cell receptor (beta chain) was observed in a study of post-analysis software for immune sequencing data. Turning to the study itself: Included among the disease courses, which were recorded for the cohort, were relapsing-remitting, secondary progressive and progressive-relapsing multiple sclerosis.

V shed 4 bases and J 4 bases; nucleotides not matched to a gene: 9. The CDR3 length is 17 residues. Germline lookup yields CDR1 SGHRS and CDR2 YFSETQ. The TCR beta cDNA libraries contained unique molecular identifiers. About 500,000 cDNA molecules were obtained per 1 to 10 million input T cells. TCRdb re-derived calls from the PCR reads in MiXCR, one entry per CDR3 protein. The sample consists of 650,000 to 850,000 distinct CDR3 sequences, around 53% of them appearing once. Of note for this clonotype: What it recognizes is unknown.

Study outcomes and limitations: Among multiple sclerosis patients, normalized Chao1 diversity was significantly below that of controls. F-measure co-clustering was strong for batch-matched samples. Relative to controls, patients had five TRBV segments at higher frequency, with TRBV5-6, TRBV5-1 and TRBV20-1 among these.

The sequencing input was blood. The gene calls are TRBV5-1 and TRBJ2-3; 13 nucleotides line up with TRBD2. This clonotype was sampled from a girl under 18 with multiple sclerosis. The CDR3 loop reads CASSGGLAGPLSDTQYF. The CDR3 region has the DNA TGCGCCAGCAGCGGGGGACTAGCGGGGCCCCTTTCAGATACGCAGTATTTT.